This T cell receptor beta chain was identified during a study of T cells in Graves' hyperthyroidism and ophthalmopathy. This clonotype has a count of ten or more. Its antigen is unidentified. V lost 0 bases and J lost 5, with 6 bases in between. CDR1 SGHRS and CDR2 YFSETQ come from the germline V gene. There are 13 residues in the CDR3. There were TCR beta CDR3 regions amplified from RNA transcripts. HTBI primers were used for first-round RT-PCR of the TCR CDR3. In TCRdb, the multiplex PCR reads were re-called with MiXCR into one record per CDR3 protein. The sample holds 210,000 or so distinct CDR3 sequences, approximately 17% seen once. Study findings and constraints: The model predicted ophthalmopathy a median 6.5 months before onset. Blood shared most expanded thyroid clonotypes above 0.001.

Disease duration under 2 months; hyperthyroidism patients were aged 18 to 65. Fresh 10 ml peripheral blood yielded PBMCs. The chain has TRBV5-1 and TRBJ1-5, with D unresolved. Sequencing used blood. The sequence was obtained from a man aged 50-59 years with Graves' hyperthyroidism. The CDR3 here is CASSLVPDQPQHF. CDR3 nucleotide sequence: TGCGCCAGCAGCTTGGTGCCGGATCAGCCCCAGCATTTT. The whole variable domain, filled in from reference TRBV5-1 and TRBJ1-5, reads KAGVTQTPRYLIKTRGQQVTLSCSPISGHRSVSWYQQTPGQGLQFLFEYFSETQRNKGNFPGRFSGRQFSNSRSEMNVSTLELGDSALYLCASSLVPDQPQHFGDGTRLSIL.